These 24 T cell receptor beta chains came from one sample sequenced in a study of T cell responses to AZD1222 COVID-19 vaccine. TCRdb keeps only in-frame clones here, not all; method: immunoSEQ multiplex PCR. In the table there are some 150,000 clones, around nine tenths of which are singletons. The sequenced sample was peripheral blood, obtained 28 days after the second AZD1222 dose. All receptors come from an adult who received the AZD1222 COVID-19 vaccine.

The rearrangement uses TRBV7-3 and TRBJ2-7; TRBD2 aligns across 13 bases. The CDR3 consists of 15 residues. Germline V gene data show CDR1 as SGHTA and CDR2 as FQGTGA. V was pared by 5 bases and J by 5 bases, with 6 bases of the junction left unmatched. The CDR3 here is CASSVGLAGADEQYF. For the CDR3, the DNA is TGTGCCAGCAGCGTCGGACTAGCGGGAGCGGACGAGCAGTACTTC.

The CDR3 loop is CASSLAISNYGYTF. DNA for the CDR3: TGTGCCAGCAGCTTGGCCATTAGTAACTATGGCTACACCTTC. V and J are TRBV7-2 and TRBJ1-2; D gene unclear. This CDR3 comprises 14 residues. Germline assignment: CDR1 SGHTA and CDR2 FQGNSA. Trimming left V 3 bases short and J 1 base short, with 9 bases between.

The chain uses TRBV19 and TRBJ1-1; TRBD1 matches 12 bases. This CDR3 spans 18 amino acids. The V gene end was trimmed by 3 bases and the J gene end by 0 bases; junction bases not matched to a gene: 8. From germline, CDR1 is LNHDA and CDR2 SQIVND (reference sequence). CDR3 DNA sequence: TGTGCCAGTAGTATCCCACCGGGACAGGGGGCAATGAACACTGAAGCTTTCTTT. As protein: CASSIPPGQGAMNTEAFF.

The chain recombines TRBV28 with TRBJ1-2, with D maybe TRBD1 (6 bases). V lost 6 bases, J lost 5 bases, and 13 bases lay in between. The CDR3 spans 13 residues. CDR1 is MDHEN and CDR2 is SYDVKM in the germline V gene. The CDR3 spells CASRDTGRYGYTF. CDR3 in DNA: TGTGCCAGCAGAGATACAGGGCGTTATGGCTACACCTTC.

CDR3 in amino acids: CASSYGPNSNQPQHF. CDR3 in DNA: TGCGCCAGCAGCTACGGGCCAAATAGCAATCAGCCCCAGCATTTT. This chain links TRBV5-1 with TRBJ1-5; D uncertain. The CDR3 is 15 residues long. Germline V gene lookup returns CDR1 SGHRS and CDR2 YFSETQ. V was pared by 3 bases and J by 0 bases, with 10 bases between.

The gene calls are TRBV5-1 and TRBJ2-7; 13 nucleotides match TRBD2. CDR1 SGHRS and CDR2 YFSETQ come from the germline V gene. This CDR3 comprises 15 residues. The trim removed 5 bases at V and 6 bases at J, leaving 8 bases unmatched. The CDR3 coding sequence is TGCGCCAGCAGACTAACTAGCGGGAGGGTGATCGAGCAGTACTTC. Translation: CASRLTSGRVIEQYF.

V gene TRBV7-3 combines with J gene TRBJ2-6; no reliable D call. The V end was cut by 6 bases, the J end by 0 bases, with 6 bases between. Germline V gene lookup returns CDR1 SGHTA and CDR2 FQGTGA. CDR3 length: 14 residues. The CDR3 protein is CASSLNSGANVLTF. The CDR3 DNA is TGTGCCAGCAGTCTCAACTCTGGGGCCAACGTCCTGACTTTC.

The V and J genes are TRBV25-1 and TRBJ1-2; TRBD1 matches 7 bases. CDR3 length: 13 residues. In germline, CDR1 is MGHDK, CDR2 SYGVNS. Trimming cost V 4 bases and J 6 bases; bases outside gene matches: 5. CDR3 coding DNA: TGTGCCAGCAGTGTAGCAGGGGGAGATGGCTACACCTTC. It codes for CASSVAGGDGYTF.

The V call is TRBV9, the J call TRBJ1-3, with D perhaps TRBD1 (5 bases). Trimming removed 1 base at V and 1 base at J, with 15 bases between. CDR1 is SGDLS, CDR2 YYNGEE, per germline. CDR3 length equals 17 residues. CDR3 loop: CASSVRPSGGSGNTIYF. CDR3 in DNA: TGTGCCAGCAGCGTACGTCCCTCTGGGGGGTCTGGAAACACCATATATTTT.

V usage is TRBV11-2 and J usage is TRBJ2-3; D gene unclear. The CDR3 consists of 17 residues. In germline, CDR1 is SGHAT, CDR2 FQNNGV. Trimming left V 4 bases short and J 2 bases short, with 19 bases between. The CDR3 sequence is CASSSPPAELNTDTQYF. Written as DNA, the CDR3 is TGTGCCAGCAGCTCCCCCCCCGCGGAACTGAACACAGATACGCAGTATTTT.

The count of this clone is one. No DNA is shown, since the ends of the CDR3 on it are uncertain; the CDR3 is the one TCRdb lists. The chain joins TRBV28 to TRBJ1-2. Germline V gene data show CDR1 as MDHEN and CDR2 as SYDVKM. The CDR3 contains 14 residues when both ends are counted. The CDR3 loop reads CASSSSEFRNGYTF.

The chain recombines TRBV7-3 with TRBJ1-1; D might be TRBD1 (5 bases). The CDR3 has 14 amino acids. CDR1 is SGHTA, CDR2 FQGTGA, per germline. V dropped 1 base and J dropped 3 bases, with 9 bases sitting between them. CDR3 residues: CASSLRGADTEAFF. As DNA, the CDR3 is TGTGCCAGCAGCTTAAGAGGGGCGGACACTGAAGCTTTCTTT.

The chain couples TRBV5-1 to TRBJ1-1; D uncertain. Germline loops: CDR1 SGHRS, CDR2 YFSETQ. Trimming removed 0 bases from V and 7 bases from J, with 10 bases in between. This CDR3 spans 13 amino acids. The CDR3 here is CASSLVPAGEAFF. The CDR3 DNA reads as TGCGCCAGCAGCTTGGTCCCTGCGGGTGAAGCTTTCTTT. Together with reference TRBV5-1 and TRBJ1-1, the CDR3 gives the full variable domain: KAGVTQTPRYLIKTRGQQVTLSCSPISGHRSVSWYQQTPGQGLQFLFEYFSETQRNKGNFPGRFSGRQFSNSRSEMNVSTLELGDSALYLCASSLVPAGEAFFGQGTRLTVV.

This chain links TRBV7-2 with TRBJ1-5, with D possibly being TRBD1 (6 bases). Trimming took off 6 bases at V and 4 bases at J, with 16 bases between the two ends. Germline lookup yields CDR1 SGHTA and CDR2 FQGNSA. The CDR3 is made up of 15 amino acids. CDR3 nucleotide sequence: TGTGCCAGCAGACCAGGAAGGGGGTCTAATCAGCCCCAGCATTTT. Protein product: CASRPGRGSNQPQHF.

This chain's CDR3 is CASSPLTGPLTNTGELFF. The CDR3 DNA reads as TGTGCCAGCAGCCCGCTGACAGGGCCCCTAACGAACACCGGGGAGCTGTTTTTT. J is TRBJ2-2 and V is TRBV11-2, with TRBD1 identical over 7 bases. V gave up 5 bases and J gave up 0 bases; unmatched junction bases: 12. Looked up from germline, CDR1 is SGHAT and CDR2 is FQNNGV. This CDR3 is 18 amino acids long. Full variable domain (rest looked up from reference TRBV11-2 and TRBJ2-2): EAGVAQSPRYKIIEKRQSVAFWCNPISGHATLYWYQQILGQGPKLLIQFQNNGVVDDSQLPKDRFSAERLKGVDSTLKIQPAKLEDSAVYLCASSPLTGPLTNTGELFFGEGSRLTVL.

The V gene is TRBV12-3 or TRBV12-4, the J gene TRBJ2-7; 7 bases map to TRBD1. The CDR3 has 12 amino acids. The V and J ends lost 7 bases and 2 bases, in that order; junction bases with no gene match: 2. The CDR3 loop is CASKGAAYEQYF. The CDR3 DNA follows: TGTGCCAGCAAGGGGGCGGCCTACGAGCAGTACTTC.

V and J are TRBV30 and TRBJ2-7; either TRBD1 or TRBD2 may fit D (7 bases each). CDR3 length: 12 amino acids. Germline CDR1 and CDR2: GTSNPN and SVGIG (reference sequence). V was cut by 4 bases and J by 6 bases, with 13 bases left in between. In DNA form, the CDR3 reads TGTGCCTGGACGGGACAGCGGGGCGAGCAGTACTTC. It is translated as CAWTGQRGEQYF.

This clone appeared once. This chain uses TRBV12-3 or TRBV12-4 with TRBJ1-2; D perhaps matches TRBD1 (5 bases). The CDR3 is 13 amino acids. V shed 5 bases and J shed 4 bases, with 11 bases lying between them. CDR3 DNA sequence: TGTGCCAGCAGTCCGGCGGGGCTCTATGGCTACACCTTC. Translation: CASSPAGLYGYTF.

The rearrangement uses TRBV18 and TRBJ1-2; a weak D match, TRBD1 (6 bases). This CDR3 is 14 amino acids long. V was cut by 2 bases and J by 8 bases, with 15 bases left in between. Germline V CDR1 and CDR2: KGHSH, LQKENI. The CDR3: CASSPVADSAGYTF. The CDR3 DNA reads TGTGCCAGCTCACCAGTGGCGGACAGTGCAGGCTACACCTTC.

This clone was counted once. The CDR3 nucleotides read TGTGCCTGGAGTGTAGTAGCAGCTGAAGCTTTCTTT. Amino acid sequence: CAWSVVAAEAFF. The rearrangement links TRBV30 to TRBJ1-1, with no clear D. Trimming took off 0 bases at V and 6 bases at J, with 8 bases between the two ends. Germline-derived CDR1 and CDR2 are GTSNPN and SVGIG (reference sequence). The CDR3 has 12 residues.

This rearrangement joins TRBV19 to TRBJ1-5; D gene ambiguous. This CDR3 is built from 15 residues. Deletions cut 0 bases from V and 3 bases from J, with 9 bases between. CDR1 and CDR2 from the germline V gene are LNHDA and SQIVND (reference sequence). CDR3 sequence (DNA): TGTGCCAGTAGTATAGATCTCACGGACAATCAGCCCCAGCATTTT. Its translation: CASSIDLTDNQPQHF.

V is TRBV19 and J is TRBJ1-5; D uncertain. The CDR3 has 15 residues. From germline, CDR1 is LNHDA and CDR2 SQIVND (reference sequence). With 8 bases removed from V and 6 bases from J, the gap between germline ends came to 20 bases. CDR3 sequence reads: CASGTSGGIIQPQHF. CDR3 nucleotides: TGTGCCAGTGGTACCTCAGGTGGGATTATTCAGCCCCAGCATTTT.

The V gene is TRBV28, the J gene TRBJ1-1; D is perhaps TRBD1 (5 bases). In germline, CDR1 is MDHEN, CDR2 SYDVKM. Between the trimmed V and J ends, which lost 8 bases and 5 bases, there was a span of 30 bases. The CDR3 extends over 18 amino acids. CDR3 protein: CASPPREGERLRETEAFF. CDR3 nucleotides: TGTGCCAGCCCCCCGAGGGAAGGGGAAAGGTTAAGGGAAACTGAAGCTTTCTTT. Supplemented by reference TRBV28 and TRBJ1-1, the full variable domain reads DVKVTQSSRYLVKRTGEKVFLECVQDMDHENMFWYRQDPGLGLRLIYFSYDVKMKEKGDIPEGYSVSREKKERFSLILESASTNQTSMYLCASPPREGERLRETEAFFGQGTRLTVV.

The CDR3 bases are TGTGCCAGCAGCTCTTTGGCTAGAGTAGATACGCAGTATTTT. This translates into CASSSLARVDTQYF. V is TRBV11-3 and J is TRBJ2-3; D not resolved. V lost 4 bases, J lost 5 bases, and 13 bases lay in between. Germline V gene lookup returns CDR1 SGHNT and CDR2 YENEEA. CDR3 size: 14 residues.